Listed here are 21 T cell receptor beta chains from one sample, sequenced in a study of T cell changes during pregnancy in multiple sclerosis. The method was immunoSEQ multiplex PCR; TCRdb's version includes in-frame clones alone and lacks a portion of them. The repertoire consists of approximately 100,000 clones, with around nine tenths occurring once and the leading ten covering about 1.3%. Material: peripheral blood, obtained in the second trimester of pregnancy. These receptors were obtained from a female donor with multiple sclerosis, enrolled in a pregnancy study.

The chain recombines TRBV7-9 with TRBJ2-3; TRBD2 matches at 11 bases. This CDR3 region has 15 residues. Germline lookup yields CDR1 SEHNR and CDR2 FQNEAQ (reference sequence). After removal of 5 bases from V and 4 bases from J, the junction contained 5 bases not matched to a gene. In DNA form, the CDR3 reads TGTGCCAGCAGCCAAGTAGCGGGAGGGGCAGATACGCAGTATTTT. Protein product: CASSQVAGGADTQYF.

J is TRBJ2-2 and V is TRBV19; 14 bases agree with TRBD2. The CDR3 runs 19 residues. V shed 0 bases and J 3 bases; nucleotides not matched to a gene: 6. The V gene's germline CDR1 is LNHDA and CDR2 SQIVND (reference sequence). CDR3 nucleotide sequence: TGTGCCAGTAGTATAGAGACTAGCGGGAGGGCCCGGGACACCGGGGAGCTGTTTTTT. It specifies CASSIETSGRARDTGELFF.

This clone was counted between two and nine times. One end of the junction varies from germline; a read error may be responsible. The chain has TRBV6-1 and TRBJ1-5; D not certain. Per germline, CDR1 MNHNS and CDR2 SASEGT. The length of the CDR3 is 11 residues. The CDR3 loop is CASSSNPPQHF. In DNA, the CDR3 is TGTGCCAGCAGTTCAAATCCGCCCCAGCATTTT.

This clone came up a few times. V and J are TRBV19 and TRBJ2-1; TRBD1 matches at 7 bases. V shed 6 bases and J 4 bases; nucleotides not matched to a gene: 6. The germline gives CDR1 LNHDA, CDR2 SQIVND (reference sequence). CDR3 length equals 14 residues. Here the CDR3 DNA reads TGTGCCAGTAGCCGGGACAGATGGTACAATGAGCAGTTCTTC. Translated: CASSRDRWYNEQFF.

V is TRBV19 and J is TRBJ1-2, with D possibly matching TRBD1 (6 bases). This CDR3 is built from 15 residues. CDR1 LNHDA and CDR2 SQIVND come from the germline V gene (reference sequence). Trimming stripped 7 bases from V and 4 bases from J, with 19 bases between. The CDR3 bases are TGTGCCAGTACCAAAAACAGGGACCTAGGCTATGGCTACACCTTC. Its protein product is CASTKNRDLGYGYTF.

The V call is TRBV19, the J call TRBJ1-5; weak D call: TRBD1 (5 bases). The germline V gene encodes CDR1 LNHDA and CDR2 SQIVND (reference sequence). This CDR3 is built from 14 residues. Trimming stripped 4 bases from V and 4 bases from J, with 11 bases between. CDR3 coding DNA: TGTGCCAGTAGTAGGTCCGGGGGGAATCAGCCCCAGCATTTT. It codes for CASSRSGGNQPQHF.

The CDR3 sequence is CASSLVQGAYGYTF. CDR3 nucleotides: TGTGCCAGCAGTTTAGTCCAGGGGGCCTATGGCTACACCTTC. V is TRBV28 and J is TRBJ1-2; 8 bases map to TRBD1. The germline CDR1 and CDR2 sequences are MDHEN and SYDVKM. The CDR3 contains 14 residues. The junction had 3 bases not matched to a gene; V was cut back by 2 bases and J by 4 bases.

This chain uses TRBV30 with TRBJ2-5; 8 bases fit TRBD2. From germline, CDR1 is GTSNPN and CDR2 SVGIG (reference sequence). Trimming took 5 bases from V and 2 from J; bases not matched to a gene: 7. CDR3 length equals 14 residues. The CDR3 nucleotides read TGTGCCTGGGGGGCGGGGGGTTGGCAAGAGACCCAGTACTTC. Its protein is CAWGAGGWQETQYF.

The chain employs TRBV5-1 and TRBJ1-2; D is unclear. Germline loops: CDR1 SGHRS, CDR2 YFSETQ. The CDR3 consists of 14 residues. Trimming pared 1 base from V and 6 bases from J, leaving 13 bases between. CDR3 DNA: TGCGCCAGCAGCTTGCGAGGAACTGTTGATGGCTACACCTTC. Protein product: CASSLRGTVDGYTF.

The V call is TRBV5-4, the J call TRBJ2-1; 9 bases are shared with TRBD1. The CDR3 sequence is 15 residues long. Unmatched junction bases numbered 3, after V lost 1 base and J lost 4 bases. Germline V CDR1 and CDR2: SGHNT, YYREEE (reference sequence). The CDR3 protein is CASSLRTGDYNEQFF. In DNA form, the CDR3 reads TGTGCCAGCAGCTTGCGGACAGGGGATTACAATGAGCAGTTCTTC.

The rearrangement uses TRBV4-1 and TRBJ1-3; no clear D gene. The CDR3 is 15 amino acids. Germline CDR1 and CDR2: MGHRA and YSYEKL. The ends were cut back, 1 base at V and 0 bases at J, with 7 bases in the middle. Here the CDR3 reads CASSQVPYSGNTIYF. CDR3 nucleotide sequence: TGCGCCAGCAGCCAAGTACCCTACTCTGGAAACACCATATATTTT.

V gene TRBV5-4 combines with J gene TRBJ2-7, with 8 bases fitting TRBD1. This CDR3 is 13 amino acids long. The V and J ends lost 3 bases and 3 bases, in that order; junction bases with no gene match: 2. Germline lookup yields CDR1 SGHNT and CDR2 YYREEE (reference sequence). CDR3 sequence (DNA): TGTGCCAGCAGCTCGGACAGGGACTACGAGCAGTACTTC. This translates into CASSSDRDYEQYF.

This clone was seen only once. The V gene is TRBV28, the J gene TRBJ2-1, with D unresolved. Trimming left V 6 bases short and J 0 bases short, with 15 bases between. The CDR3 is 16 residues long. CDR1 is MDHEN, CDR2 SYDVKM, per germline. CDR3 region: CASRPTGTNSYNEQFF. CDR3 DNA: TGTGCCAGCAGACCGACTGGCACCAACTCCTACAATGAGCAGTTCTTC.

The chain recombines TRBV10-3 with TRBJ1-6; D uncertain. The CDR3 runs to 17 residues. The germline CDR1 and CDR2 sequences are ENHRY and SYGVKD. V lost 0 bases to trimming and J lost 0 bases, with 9 bases between them. The CDR3 DNA sequence: TGTGCCATCAGTGAGTCGATAACCGGCTCCTATAATTCACCCCTCCACTTT. This encodes CAISESITGSYNSPLHF.

The CDR3 sequence is CASTGGVQPQHF. CDR3 nucleotides: TGTGCCAGTACTGGGGGGGTTCAGCCCCAGCATTTT. The chain couples TRBV19 to TRBJ1-5; D may be TRBD1 (5 bases). V lost 7 bases to trimming and J lost 6 bases, with 10 bases between them. The CDR3 contains 12 residues. Germline values: CDR1 LNHDA, CDR2 SQIVND (reference sequence).

The J gene is TRBJ2-1, the V gene TRBV4-2, with 7 bases identical to TRBD2. CDR3 length equals 17 residues. With 0 bases clipped from V and 9 bases from J, the junction kept 14 bases outside the gene matches. CDR1 LGHNA and CDR2 YNFKEQ come from the germline V gene. CDR3 nucleotides: TGTGCCAGCAGCCAAGATCCCGCTAGCGGTAGGGATGGTGAGCAGTTCTTC. Translation gives CASSQDPASGRDGEQFF.

This clone was counted a single time. The chain uses TRBV29-1 and TRBJ2-7; 7 bases are a match to TRBD1. Germline assignment: CDR1 SQVTM and CDR2 ANQGSEA. V lost 7 bases to trimming and J lost 1 base; unmatched junction nucleotides: 7. The CDR3 is made up of 13 amino acids. The CDR3 DNA reads TGCAGCGCCCGGGACAGCCGTTCCTACGAGCAGTACTTC. It is translated as CSARDSRSYEQYF.

The chain has TRBV11-3 and TRBJ1-4; D is unclear. Deletions cut 0 bases from V and 7 bases from J, with 18 bases between. The CDR3 has 17 residues. Germline V lookup: CDR1 SGHNT, CDR2 YENEEA. The CDR3: CASSLDRGISGGEKLFF. The CDR3 region has the DNA TGTGCCAGCAGCTTAGATCGGGGAATTTCGGGAGGTGAAAAACTGTTTTTT.

The rearrangement links TRBV5-6 to TRBJ2-2; no definite D call. The CDR3 spans 13 residues. V lost 0 bases to trimming and J lost 7 bases, with 7 bases between them. Germline lookup yields CDR1 SGHDT and CDR2 YYEEEE. This CDR3 is CASSLAFYGELFF. The CDR3 bases are TGTGCCAGCAGCTTGGCGTTTTACGGGGAGCTGTTTTTT. The full variable domain, its missing parts supplied by reference TRBV5-6 and TRBJ2-2, is DAGVTQSPTHLIKTRGQQVTLRCSPKSGHDTVSWYQQALGQGPQFIFQYYEEEERQRGNFPDRFSGHQFPNYSSELNVNALLLGDSALYLCASSLAFYGELFFGEGSRLTVL.

The chain links TRBV6-5 to TRBJ2-3; 8 bases align to TRBD1. V lost 2 bases to trimming and J lost 1 base; unmatched junction nucleotides: 2. The length of the CDR3 is 15 residues. Germline lookup yields CDR1 MNHEY and CDR2 SVGAGI. The CDR3 spells CASSYGQGRTDTQYF. The CDR3 nucleotides are TGTGCCAGCAGTTACGGACAGGGCCGCACAGATACGCAGTATTTT.

This chain joins TRBV9 and TRBJ2-7; TRBD2 aligns across 9 bases. Germline trimming cut 3 bases from V and 6 bases from J; bases unmatched to any gene: 16. CDR3 length: 17 amino acids. Germline-derived CDR1 and CDR2 are SGDLS and YYNGEE. CDR3 in amino acids: CASSGPVLAGLPGEQYF. The CDR3 nucleotides read TGTGCCAGCAGCGGACCAGTACTAGCGGGTCTCCCTGGCGAGCAGTACTTC.